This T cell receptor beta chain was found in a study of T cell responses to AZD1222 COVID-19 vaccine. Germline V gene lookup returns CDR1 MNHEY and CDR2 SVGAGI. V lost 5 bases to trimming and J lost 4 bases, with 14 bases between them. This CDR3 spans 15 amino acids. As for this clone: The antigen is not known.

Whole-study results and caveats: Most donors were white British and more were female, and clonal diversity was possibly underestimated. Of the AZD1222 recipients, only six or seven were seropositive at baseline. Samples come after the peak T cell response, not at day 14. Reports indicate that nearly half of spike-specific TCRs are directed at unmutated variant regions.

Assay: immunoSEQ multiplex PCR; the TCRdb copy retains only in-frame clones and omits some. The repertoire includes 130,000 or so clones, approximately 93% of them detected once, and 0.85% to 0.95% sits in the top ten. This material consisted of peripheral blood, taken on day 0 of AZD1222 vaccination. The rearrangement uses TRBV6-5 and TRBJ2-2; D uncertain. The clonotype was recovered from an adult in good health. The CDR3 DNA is TGTGCCAGCAGTCGTCCCCTCGCCCGCACCGGGGAGCTGTTTTTT. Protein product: CASSRPLARTGELFF.